This TCR beta chain was captured in a study of OX40 agonist ivuxolimab in advanced cancers. Study information: With a range of roughly 20 to 90, age averaged roughly 60 years, and about 82% were male.

Generated by immunoSEQ multiplex PCR, the TCRdb table keeps only in-frame clones and is missing some. The sample holds roughly 28,000 clones, around 85% seen once. The sequencing used CD4+ or CD8+ T cells sorted from blood, collected in a trial of the OX40 agonist ivuxolimab. The source of this sequence is an adult with an advanced solid tumor such as melanoma, head and neck, liver or kidney cancer.

CDR3 residues: CASSIRAGSHPYNEQFF. Here the CDR3 DNA reads TGTGCCAGTAGTATCCGAGCGGGGTCCCACCCCTACAATGAGCAGTTCTTC. The chain couples TRBV19 to TRBJ2-1; 7 nucleotides align to TRBD2. The CDR3 has 17 amino acids. Unmatched junction bases numbered 10, after V lost 3 bases and J lost 2 bases. Germline V lookup: CDR1 LNHDA, CDR2 SQIVND (reference sequence).